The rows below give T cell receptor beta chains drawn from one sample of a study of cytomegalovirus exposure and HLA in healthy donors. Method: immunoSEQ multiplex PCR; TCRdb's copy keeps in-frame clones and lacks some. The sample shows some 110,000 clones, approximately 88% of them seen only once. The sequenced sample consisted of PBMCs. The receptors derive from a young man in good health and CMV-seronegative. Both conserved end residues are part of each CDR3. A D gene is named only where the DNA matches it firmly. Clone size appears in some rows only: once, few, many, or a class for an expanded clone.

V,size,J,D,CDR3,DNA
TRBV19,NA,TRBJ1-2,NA,CASTPRDSFNYGYTF,TGTGCCAGTACCCCCCGGGACTCCTTTAACTATGGCTACACCTTC
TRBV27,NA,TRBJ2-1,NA,CASSLRGFHEQFF,TGTGCCAGCAGTTTACGAGGGTTCCATGAGCAGTTCTTC
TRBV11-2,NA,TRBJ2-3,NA,CASNRRASRGTDTQYF,TGTGCCAGCAATCGACGCGCCTCGAGGGGCACAGATACGCAGTATTTT
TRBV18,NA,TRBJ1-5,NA,CASSLTASVNQPQHF,TGTGCCAGCTCACTGACAGCGTCCGTAAATCAGCCCCAGCATTTT
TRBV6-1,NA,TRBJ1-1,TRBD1,CASSGPGGTEAFF,TGTGCCAGCAGTGGGCCAGGGGGAACTGAAGCTTTCTTT
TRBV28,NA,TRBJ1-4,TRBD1,CASSSYTGTVNEKLFF,TGTGCCAGCAGTTCCTATACCGGGACAGTTAATGAAAAACTGTTTTTT
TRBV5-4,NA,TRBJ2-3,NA,CASSLEWEDTQYF,TGTGCCAGCAGCTTGGAGTGGGAGGATACGCAGTATTTT
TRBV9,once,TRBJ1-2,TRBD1,CASSVGVTGSNYGYTF,TGTGCCAGCAGCGTAGGGGTGACAGGGTCTAACTATGGCTACACCTTC
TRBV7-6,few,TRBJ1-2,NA,CASSLWQGSPYGYTF,TGTGCCAGCAGCTTATGGCAGGGGTCGCCTTATGGCTACACCTTC
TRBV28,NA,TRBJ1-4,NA,CASSLRGATNEKLFF,TGTGCCAGCAGTTTACGGGGGGCTACTAATGAAAAACTGTTTTTT
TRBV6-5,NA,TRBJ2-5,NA,CASSYSRGLLRETQYF,TGTGCCAGCAGTTACTCCAGGGGCCTTCTTCGAGAGACCCAGTACTTC
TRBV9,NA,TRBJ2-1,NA,CASSASTSLQFF,TGTGCCAGCAGCGCTAGTACCTCTCTTCAGTTCTTC
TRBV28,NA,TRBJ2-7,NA,CASRKAGFREQYF,TGTGCCTCCCGGAAGGCGGGTTTCAGGGAGCAGTACTTC
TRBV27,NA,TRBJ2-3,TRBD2,CASSPLPRGGGTDTQYF,TGTGCCAGCAGCCCACTTCCCCGGGGGGGAGGCACAGATACGCAGTATTTT
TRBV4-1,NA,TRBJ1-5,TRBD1,CASSSDRGGNQPQHF,TGCGCCAGCAGCAGTGACAGGGGGGGCAATCAGCCCCAGCATTTT
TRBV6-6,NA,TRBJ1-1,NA,CASSFGTNRENTEAFF,TGTGCCAGCAGTTTCGGCACCAACAGGGAGAACACTGAAGCTTTCTTT
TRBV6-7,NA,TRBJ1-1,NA,CASSPVTRPTLPNTEAFF,TGTGCCAGCAGTCCCGTGACTCGGCCCACCCTTCCGAACACTGAAGCTTTCTTT
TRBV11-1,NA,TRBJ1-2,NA,CASSLSGGNYGYTF,TGTGCCAGCAGCTTATCAGGAGGGAACTATGGCTACACCTTC
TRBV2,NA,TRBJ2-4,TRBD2,CASSDGTLAGMAKNIQYF,TGTGCCAGCAGTGATGGGACCTTAGCGGGGATGGCCAAAAACATTCAGTACTTC
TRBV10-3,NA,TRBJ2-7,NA,CAISEGSSYEQYF,TGTGCCATCAGTGAGGGCAGCTCCTACGAGCAGTACTTC
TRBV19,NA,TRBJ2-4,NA,CASSRSYELAKNIQYF,TGTGCCAGTAGTAGGAGTTACGAGTTAGCCAAAAACATTCAGTACTTC
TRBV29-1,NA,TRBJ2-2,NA,CSVWRGPGELFF,TGCAGCGTTTGGAGGGGCCCCGGGGAGCTGTTTTTT
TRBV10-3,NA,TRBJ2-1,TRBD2,CAISDRLAGGLGYEQFF,TGTGCCATCAGTGATCGTCTAGCGGGGGGCCTGGGGTATGAGCAGTTCTTC
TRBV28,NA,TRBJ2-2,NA,CASSLVLGAANTGELFF,TGTGCCAGCAGCCTAGTTTTGGGGGCAGCGAACACCGGGGAGCTGTTTTTT
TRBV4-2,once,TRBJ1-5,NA,CASSQEDGGGNQPQHF,TGTGCCAGCAGCCAAGAGGACGGGGGGGGCAATCAGCCCCAGCATTTT
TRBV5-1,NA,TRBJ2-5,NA,CASSLVGVETQYF,TGCGCCAGCAGCTTGGTTGGAGTGGAGACCCAGTACTTC
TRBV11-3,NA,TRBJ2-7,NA,CASTKVGGVAYEQYF,TGTGCCAGCACCAAAGTCGGCGGGGTCGCCTACGAGCAGTACTTC
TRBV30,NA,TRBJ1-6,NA,CAWMRMLNSPLHF,TGTGCCTGGATGCGTATGTTGAATTCACCCCTCCACTTT
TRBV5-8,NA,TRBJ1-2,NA,CASSLDSGGYSGYTF,TGTGCCAGCAGCTTGGATTCTGGGGGCTATAGTGGCTACACCTTC
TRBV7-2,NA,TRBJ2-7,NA,CASSLAAWSYELQEQYF,TGTGCCAGCAGCTTAGCGGCGTGGAGCTACGAGCTTCAGGAGCAGTACTTC
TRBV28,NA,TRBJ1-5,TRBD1,CASSRDRVYNQPQHF,TGTGCCAGCAGTAGGGACAGGGTGTACAATCAGCCCCAGCATTTT
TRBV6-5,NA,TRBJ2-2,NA,CASSYSEGSNTGELFF,TGTGCCAGCAGTTACTCGGAGGGCTCGAACACCGGGGAGCTGTTTTTT
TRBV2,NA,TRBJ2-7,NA,CASRISGYEQYF,TGTGCCAGCAGAATTAGCGGCTACGAGCAGTACTTC
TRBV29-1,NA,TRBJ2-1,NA,CSVEDVVQKGLYNEQFF,TGCAGCGTTGAAGACGTCGTTCAGAAGGGGCTCTACAATGAGCAGTTCTTC
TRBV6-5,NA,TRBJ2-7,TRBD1,CASNSPGQTYEQYF,TGTGCCAGCAATTCGCCGGGACAGACCTACGAGCAGTACTTC
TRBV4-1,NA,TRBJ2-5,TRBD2,CASSPSASGSEETQYF,TGCGCCAGCAGCCCCTCGGCTAGCGGGAGCGAAGAGACCCAGTACTTC
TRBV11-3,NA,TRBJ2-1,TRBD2,CASSSIAGLSYNEQFF,TGTGCCAGCAGCAGTATAGCGGGACTCTCCTACAATGAGCAGTTCTTC
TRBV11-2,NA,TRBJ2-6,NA,CASIYSHSGANVLTF,TGTGCCAGCATCTATTCGCACTCTGGGGCCAACGTCCTGACTTTC
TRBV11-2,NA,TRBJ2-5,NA,CASSFSQGIETQYF,TGTGCCAGCAGCTTCAGTCAGGGTATAGAGACCCAGTACTTC
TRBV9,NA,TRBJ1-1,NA,CASSLSGSGTEAFF,TGTGCCAGCAGCCTCTCCGGGTCGGGCACTGAAGCTTTCTTT
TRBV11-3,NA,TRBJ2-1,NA,CASSLGGSGLSNNEQFF,TGTGCCAGCAGCTTAGGGGGATCGGGACTTTCAAACAATGAGCAGTTCTTC
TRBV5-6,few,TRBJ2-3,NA,CASSLRLGGADTQYF,TGTGCCAGCAGCTTGAGGCTAGGGGGGGCAGATACGCAGTATTTT